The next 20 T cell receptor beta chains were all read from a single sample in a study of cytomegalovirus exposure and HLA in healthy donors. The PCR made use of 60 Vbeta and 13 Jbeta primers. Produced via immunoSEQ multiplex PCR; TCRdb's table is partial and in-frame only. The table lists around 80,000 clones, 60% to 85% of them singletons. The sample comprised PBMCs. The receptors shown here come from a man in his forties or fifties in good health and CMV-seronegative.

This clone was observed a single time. Here the CDR3 reads CASSPRSGQGSTDTQYF. DNA of the CDR3: TGTGCCAGCTCACCAAGGTCAGGACAGGGGAGCACAGATACGCAGTATTTT. The chain employs TRBV18 and TRBJ2-3; 9 positions agree with TRBD1. Germline V gene data show CDR1 as KGHSH and CDR2 as LQKENI. The CDR3 contains 17 residues. J gave up 0 bases and V 2 bases, and 6 bases lay outside the gene matches.

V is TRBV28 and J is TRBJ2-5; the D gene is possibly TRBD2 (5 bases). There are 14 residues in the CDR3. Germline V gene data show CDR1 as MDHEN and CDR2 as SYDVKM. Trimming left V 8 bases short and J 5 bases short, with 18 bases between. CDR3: CASSTAPSRETQYF. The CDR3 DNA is TGTGCCAGCTCCACTGCCCCTAGCAGGGAGACCCAGTACTTC.

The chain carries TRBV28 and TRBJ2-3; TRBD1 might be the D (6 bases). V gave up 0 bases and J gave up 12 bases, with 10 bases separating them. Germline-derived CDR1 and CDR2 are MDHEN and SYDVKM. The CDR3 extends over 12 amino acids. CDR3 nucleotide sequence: TGTGCCAGCAGTTTATGGACAGGATCCCAGTATTTT. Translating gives CASSLWTGSQYF.

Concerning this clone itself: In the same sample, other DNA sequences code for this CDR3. The CDR3 loop is CASSPPSRYGNTEAFF. Here the CDR3 DNA reads TGTGCCAGCTCACCTCCTTCCCGGTACGGGAACACTGAAGCTTTCTTT. The V and J genes are TRBV18 and TRBJ1-1; D call uncertain. V was shortened by 3 bases and J by 1 base, with 15 bases between the two germline ends. The V gene's germline CDR1 is KGHSH and CDR2 LQKENI. The CDR3 loop spans 16 amino acids.

In DNA, the CDR3 is TGTGCCAGCAGCGTAGAGGGCCGTGGAGGGGCGGATGAAAAACTGTTTTTT. Translated, it gives CASSVEGRGGADEKLFF. J is TRBJ1-4 and V is TRBV9; perhaps TRBD1 as D (5 bases). CDR1 and CDR2 from the germline V gene are SGDLS and YYNGEE. This CDR3 has 17 residues. Deletions cut 0 bases from V and 6 bases from J, with 18 bases between.

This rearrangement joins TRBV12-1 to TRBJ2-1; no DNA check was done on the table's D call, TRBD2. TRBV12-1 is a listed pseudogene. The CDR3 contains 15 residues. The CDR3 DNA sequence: TGTGCCAGCAGCTCCCGGACTAGCGGGAGAACTGAGCAGTTCTTC. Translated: CASSSRTSGRTEQFF.

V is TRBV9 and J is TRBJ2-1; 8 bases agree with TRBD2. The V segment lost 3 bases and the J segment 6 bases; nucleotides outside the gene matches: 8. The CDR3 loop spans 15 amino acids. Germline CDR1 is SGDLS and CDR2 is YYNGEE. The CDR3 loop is CASSAGGGYGNEQFF. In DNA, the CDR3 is TGTGCCAGCAGCGCGGGGGGGGGATACGGCAATGAGCAGTTCTTC.

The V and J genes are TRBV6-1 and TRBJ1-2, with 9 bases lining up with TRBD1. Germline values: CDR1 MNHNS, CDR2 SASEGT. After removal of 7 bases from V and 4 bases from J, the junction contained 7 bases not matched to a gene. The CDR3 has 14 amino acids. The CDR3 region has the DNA TGTGCCAGCACCAGGGACAGGGTGGTCTATGGCTACACCTTC. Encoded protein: CASTRDRVVYGYTF.

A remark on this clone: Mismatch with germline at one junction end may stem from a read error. The chain's CDR3 is CASSFTELSSGANGLTF. DNA for the CDR3: TGTGCCAGCAGCTTTACAGAATTAAGCTCTGGGGCCAACGGCCTGACTTTC. The chain couples TRBV7-9 to TRBJ2-6; D perhaps matches TRBD1 (5 bases). This CDR3 comprises 17 residues. Germline lookup yields CDR1 SEHNR and CDR2 FQNEAQ (reference sequence).

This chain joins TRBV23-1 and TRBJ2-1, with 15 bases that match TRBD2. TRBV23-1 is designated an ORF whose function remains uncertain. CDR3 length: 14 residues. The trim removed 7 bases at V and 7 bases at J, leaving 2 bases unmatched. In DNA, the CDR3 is TGCGCCAGCATCGGGACTAGCGGGAGGAATGAGCAGTTCTTC. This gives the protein CASIGTSGRNEQFF.

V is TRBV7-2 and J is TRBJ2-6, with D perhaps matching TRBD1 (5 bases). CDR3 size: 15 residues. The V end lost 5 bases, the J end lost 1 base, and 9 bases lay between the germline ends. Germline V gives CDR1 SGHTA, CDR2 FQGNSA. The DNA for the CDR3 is TGTGCCAGCAGCCGCCAGGGTTCTGGGGCCAACGTCCTGACTTTC. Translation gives CASSRQGSGANVLTF.

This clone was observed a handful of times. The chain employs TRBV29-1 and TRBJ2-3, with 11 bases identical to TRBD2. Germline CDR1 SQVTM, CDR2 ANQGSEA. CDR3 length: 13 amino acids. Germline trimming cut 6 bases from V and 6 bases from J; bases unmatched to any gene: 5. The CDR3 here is CSVQASGRDTQYF. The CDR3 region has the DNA TGCAGCGTCCAGGCTAGCGGGAGGGATACGCAGTATTTT.

The chain's CDR3 is CASSLLQAQPQHF. CDR3 coding DNA: TGTGCCAGCAGTTTATTGCAGGCCCAGCCCCAGCATTTT. The chain joins TRBV28 to TRBJ1-5; D uncertain. There are 13 residues in the CDR3. Between the trimmed V and J ends, which lost 1 base and 7 bases, there was a span of 8 bases. The germline gives CDR1 MDHEN, CDR2 SYDVKM.

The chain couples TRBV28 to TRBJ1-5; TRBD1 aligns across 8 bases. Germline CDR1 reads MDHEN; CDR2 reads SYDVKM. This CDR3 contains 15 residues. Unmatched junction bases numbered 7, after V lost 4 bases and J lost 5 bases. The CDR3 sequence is CASSSSGTGYQPQHF. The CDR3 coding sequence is TGTGCCAGCAGTTCCTCCGGGACAGGTTATCAGCCCCAGCATTTT.

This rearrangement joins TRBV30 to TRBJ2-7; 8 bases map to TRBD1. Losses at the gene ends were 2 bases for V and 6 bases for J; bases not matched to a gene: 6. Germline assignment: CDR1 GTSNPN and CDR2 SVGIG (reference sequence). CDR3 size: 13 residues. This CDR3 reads CAWSNGQGGEQYF. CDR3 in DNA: TGTGCCTGGAGTAACGGACAGGGAGGCGAGCAGTACTTC.

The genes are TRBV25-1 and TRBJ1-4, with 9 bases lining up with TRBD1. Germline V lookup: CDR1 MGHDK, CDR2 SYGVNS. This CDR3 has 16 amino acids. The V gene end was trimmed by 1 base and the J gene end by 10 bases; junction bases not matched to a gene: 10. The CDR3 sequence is CASSELAGTGLVKLFF. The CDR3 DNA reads TGTGCCAGCAGTGAATTAGCCGGGACAGGGTTGGTAAAACTGTTTTTT. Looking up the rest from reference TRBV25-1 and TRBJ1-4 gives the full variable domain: EADIYQTPRYLVIGTGKKITLECSQTMGHDKMYWYQQDPGMELHLIHYSYGVNSTEKGDLSSESTVSRIRTEHFPLTLESARPSHTSQYLCASSELAGTGLVKLFFGSGTQLSVL.

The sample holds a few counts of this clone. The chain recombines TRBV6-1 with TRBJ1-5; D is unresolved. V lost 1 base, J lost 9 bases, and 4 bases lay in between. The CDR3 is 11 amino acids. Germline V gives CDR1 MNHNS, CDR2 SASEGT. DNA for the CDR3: TGTGCCAGCAGTGAAGACTTGCCCCAGCATTTT. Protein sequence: CASSEDLPQHF.

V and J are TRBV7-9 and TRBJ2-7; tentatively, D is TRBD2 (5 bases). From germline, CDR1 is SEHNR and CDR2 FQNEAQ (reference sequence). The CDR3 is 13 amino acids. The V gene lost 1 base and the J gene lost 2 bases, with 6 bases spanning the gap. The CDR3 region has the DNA TGTGCCAGCAGCTTAGACGGGACCTACGAGCAGTACTTC. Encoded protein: CASSLDGTYEQYF. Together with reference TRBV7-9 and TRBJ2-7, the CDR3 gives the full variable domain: DTGVSQNPRHKITKRGQNVTFRCDPISEHNRLYWYRQTLGQGPEFLTYFQNEAQLEKSRLLSDRFSAERPKGSFSTLEIQRTEQGDSAMYLCASSLDGTYEQYFGPGTRLTVT.

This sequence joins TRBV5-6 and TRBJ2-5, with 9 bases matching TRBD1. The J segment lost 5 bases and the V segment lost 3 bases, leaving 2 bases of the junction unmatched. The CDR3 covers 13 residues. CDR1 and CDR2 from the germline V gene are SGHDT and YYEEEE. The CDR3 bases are TGTGCCAGCAGCTACAGGGGGCGCGAGACCCAGTACTTC. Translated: CASSYRGRETQYF.

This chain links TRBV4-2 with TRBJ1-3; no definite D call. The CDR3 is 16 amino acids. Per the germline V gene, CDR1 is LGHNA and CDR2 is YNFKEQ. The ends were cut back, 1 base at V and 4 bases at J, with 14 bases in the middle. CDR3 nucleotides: TGTGCCAGCAGCCAAGTAGGGAGAGGTTCGGGAAACACCATATATTTT. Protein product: CASSQVGRGSGNTIYF.